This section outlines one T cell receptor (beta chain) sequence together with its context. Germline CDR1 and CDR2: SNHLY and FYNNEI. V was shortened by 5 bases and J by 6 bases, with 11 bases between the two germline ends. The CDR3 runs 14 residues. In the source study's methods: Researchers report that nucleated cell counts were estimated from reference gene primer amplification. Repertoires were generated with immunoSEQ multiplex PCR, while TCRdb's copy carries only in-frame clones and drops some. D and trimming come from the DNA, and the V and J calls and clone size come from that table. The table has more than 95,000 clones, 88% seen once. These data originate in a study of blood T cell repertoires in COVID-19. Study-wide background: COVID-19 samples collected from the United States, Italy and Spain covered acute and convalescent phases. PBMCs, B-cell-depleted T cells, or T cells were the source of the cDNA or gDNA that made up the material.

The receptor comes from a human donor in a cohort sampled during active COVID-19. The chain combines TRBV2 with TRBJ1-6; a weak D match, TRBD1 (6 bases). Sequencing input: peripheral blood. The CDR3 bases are TGTGCCAGCAGTTGGACAGATACTAATTCACCCCTCCACTTT. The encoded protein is CASSWTDTNSPLHF.